This passage covers 10 T cell receptor beta chains from one sample sequenced in a study of blood T cell repertoires in COVID-19. Clones were sequenced by immunoSEQ multiplex PCR, and TCRdb holds only the in-frame ones, with some missing. Among 160,000 or so clones listed, approximately 90% were seen once. Sample: peripheral blood. Source of these receptors: a young man with acute or convalescent COVID-19.

This chain links TRBV12-3 or TRBV12-4 with TRBJ1-2; 11 bases map to TRBD1. This CDR3 spans 13 amino acids. J lost 7 bases, V lost 6 bases, and 4 bases had no gene match. The CDR3 region has the DNA TGTGCCAGCAGCCTCGGGACAGGGGGTGGCTACACCTTC. This gives the protein CASSLGTGGGYTF.

This chain links TRBV11-2 with TRBJ2-7; 7 bases align to TRBD2. The J segment lost 2 bases and the V segment lost 4 bases, leaving 14 bases of the junction unmatched. CDR3 size: 17 residues. Germline loops: CDR1 SGHAT, CDR2 FQNNGV. The CDR3 sequence is CASSSKTGSGLPYEQYF. As DNA, the CDR3 is TGTGCCAGCAGCTCAAAAACAGGTAGCGGGTTGCCCTACGAGCAGTACTTC.

A few counts support this clone. The chain couples TRBV6-5 to TRBJ1-2; tentative D call: TRBD1 (6 bases). CDR3 length equals 14 residues. Per germline, CDR1 MNHEY and CDR2 SVGAGI. V shed 4 bases and J shed 6 bases, with 15 bases lying between them. CDR3 DNA: TGTGCCAGCAGTTCTGGAGAGGGGGTCGATGGCTACACCTTC. This translates into CASSSGEGVDGYTF.

The chain couples TRBV2 to TRBJ2-3; 9 nucleotides agree with TRBD2. The CDR3 runs 15 residues. The trim removed 7 bases at V and 1 base at J, leaving 6 bases unmatched. From germline, CDR1 is SNHLY and CDR2 FYNNEI. CDR3 coding DNA: TGTGCCAGCATCAAGGGACTAGCTGGCACAGATACGCAGTATTTT. Translating it yields CASIKGLAGTDTQYF.

The CDR3 protein is CASSHPPRDRGLFIQYF. The DNA for the CDR3 is TGCGCCAGCAGCCACCCACCCCGGGACAGGGGGCTTTTCATTCAGTACTTC. The V and J genes are TRBV4-1 and TRBJ2-4; 12 positions agree with TRBD1. The CDR3 runs to 17 residues. J lost 9 bases, V lost 3 bases, and 12 bases had no gene match. Looked up from germline, CDR1 is MGHRA and CDR2 is YSYEKL.

The chain combines TRBV3-1 (or the pseudogene TRBV3-2) with TRBJ2-1; 7 nucleotides align to TRBD2. After removal of 1 base from V and 6 bases from J, the junction contained 12 bases not matched to a gene. This CDR3 comprises 17 residues. Germline V lookup: CDR1 LGHDT, CDR2 YNNKEL (reference sequence). The CDR3 region is CASSQVDFGLGSNEQFF. The CDR3 DNA reads as TGTGCCAGCAGCCAAGTCGATTTTGGACTAGGGAGCAATGAGCAGTTCTTC.

The chain is built from TRBV27 and TRBJ2-7, with D possibly being TRBD2 (7 bases). Germline CDR1 reads MNHEY; CDR2 reads SMNVEV (reference sequence). The CDR3 has 16 residues. The V end lost 0 bases, the J end lost 9 bases, and 21 bases lay between the germline ends. CDR3 in DNA: TGTGCCAGCAGTTTATCGCCTAGGGGGGGGGCACCGGGGCAGTACTTC. Residues: CASSLSPRGGAPGQYF.

The V and J genes are TRBV20-1 and TRBJ2-7; a possible D gene is TRBD2 (5 bases). This CDR3 contains 11 residues. Per germline, CDR1 DFQATT and CDR2 SNEGSKA (reference sequence). V lost 5 bases and J 7 bases, leaving 12 bases between the germline ends. The CDR3 region has the DNA TGCAGTGCTCGTCTTCGGGAAGAGCAGTACTTC. Amino acid sequence: CSARLREEQYF.

J is TRBJ1-1 and V is TRBV7-9; 7 bases match TRBD1. V lost 5 bases, J lost 7 bases, and 7 bases stayed unmatched. Germline CDR1 is SEHNR and CDR2 is FQNEAQ (reference sequence). The CDR3 runs 13 residues. DNA for the CDR3: TGTGCCAGCAGCCTGACAGGGCCCGGTGAAGCTTTCTTT. Its protein product is CASSLTGPGEAFF.

The chain employs TRBV11-2 and TRBJ1-2; D is undetermined. The CDR3 has 14 residues. CDR1 SGHAT and CDR2 FQNNGV come from the germline V gene. The ends were cut back, 2 bases at V and 7 bases at J, with 14 bases in the middle. This chain's CDR3 is CASSLMRGSAGYTF. CDR3 sequence (DNA): TGTGCCAGCAGCTTAATGCGGGGATCGGCTGGCTACACCTTC.